These T cell receptor beta chains were read from a single sample in a study of T-cell reconstitution after alpha-beta-depleted transplantation in children. A single record per CDR3 protein comes from TCRdb applying MiXCR to the PCR reads. This sample has around 200,000 distinct CDR3 sequences, with roughly 10% found just once. The sample here was PBMCs from the stem cell graft donor, taken from the stem cell graft. Every receptor here comes from a human donor who donated a stem cell graft to a child with acute lymphoblastic leukemia. CDR3s include the opening cysteine and the closing phenylalanine or tryptophan. A D gene is named only where the DNA matches it firmly. Clone size is not always given. Where it is, it says once, few, many or a class for expanded clones.

>.|TRBJ2-5|TRBD2|TRBV3-1
CASSHDGGSQETQYF
TGTGCCAGCAGCCATGACGGGGGGTCCCAAGAGACCCAGTACTTC
>many|TRBJ2-7|.|TRBV6-2/TRBV6-3
CASSFREFYEQYF
TGTGCCAGCAGCTTCAGGGAGTTCTACGAGCAGTACTTC
>.|TRBJ2-3|.|TRBV27
CASNVFQGLPTSTDTQYF
TGTGCCAGCAATGTCTTCCAGGGTTTACCCACTTCCACAGATACGCAGTATTTT
>many|TRBJ1-2|.|TRBV18
CASSPRQAPRDGYTF
TGTGCCAGCTCACCCCGACAGGCCCCTAGAGATGGCTACACCTTC
>many|TRBJ2-7|.|TRBV29-1
CSVENNSYEQYF
TGCAGCGTTGAGAACAACTCCTACGAGCAGTACTTC
>few|TRBJ2-7|TRBD1|TRBV5-1
CASSIGQGGEQYF
TGCGCCAGCAGCATAGGACAGGGAGGCGAGCAGTACTTC
>many|TRBJ2-5|TRBD1|TRBV10-3
CAISRQGQETQYF
TGTGCCATCAGTCGACAGGGACAAGAGACCCAGTACTTC
>many|TRBJ1-2|.|TRBV12-3/TRBV12-4
CASSRPGGYTF
TGTGCCAGCAGCCGTCCCGGGGGCTACACCTTC
>many|TRBJ2-5|.|TRBV20-1
CSASDPETQYF
TGCAGTGCTAGTGACCCTGAGACCCAGTACTTC
>many|TRBJ2-1|TRBD2|TRBV6-4
CASSALAGAQSGEQFF
TGTGCCAGCAGTGCCCTAGCGGGGGCCCAAAGCGGTGAGCAGTTCTTC
>few|TRBJ1-4|.|TRBV3-1
CASSQDRGRPNEKLFF
TGTGCCAGCAGCCAAGACCGGGGCAGGCCTAATGAAAAACTGTTTTTT
>many|TRBJ2-3|.|TRBV7-6
CASSPPGASTDTQYF
TGTGCCAGCAGCCCCCCGGGGGCTAGCACAGATACGCAGTATTTT
>many|TRBJ2-3|.|TRBV12-3/TRBV12-4
CASQTGDREDTQYF
TGTGCCAGCCAAACGGGGGATCGGGAAGATACGCAGTATTTT
>few|TRBJ2-1|TRBD2|TRBV7-8
CASSYLLRASGSGYNEQFF
TGTGCCAGCAGCTATCTATTGAGGGCTAGCGGGAGCGGCTACAATGAGCAGTTCTTC
>.|TRBJ2-1|TRBD2|TRBV6-1
CASRIGGNNEQFF
TGTGCCAGCAGAATCGGGGGGAACAATGAGCAGTTCTTC
>.|TRBJ2-3|.|TRBV5-6
CASAAGHTDTQYF
TGTGCCAGCGCGGCGGGCCACACAGATACGCAGTATTTT
>.|TRBJ2-6|TRBD1|TRBV4-1
CASSYLSGQSFSGANVLTF
TGCGCCAGCAGCTACTTATCGGGACAGTCTTTCTCTGGGGCCAACGTCCTGACTTTC
>many|TRBJ1-6|.|TRBV12-3/TRBV12-4
CASSPTGSGNSPLHF
TGTGCCAGCAGCCCAACAGGGTCCGGGAATTCACCCCTCCACTTT
>many|TRBJ2-5|.|TRBV29-1
CSVEDRTASQGTQYF
TGCAGCGTTGAAGATCGGACAGCTTCCCAAGGGACCCAGTACTTC
>.|TRBJ2-7|.|TRBV5-1
CASSSWASAAYEQYF
TGCGCCAGCAGCTCATGGGCTAGCGCGGCCTACGAGCAGTACTTC
>few|TRBJ2-1|.|TRBV19
CASSPRDSSYNEQFF
TGTGCCAGTAGTCCGCGGGACTCCTCCTACAATGAGCAGTTCTTC
>.|TRBJ1-2|TRBD1|TRBV27
CASRSGTGGVNSYGYTF
TGTGCCAGCAGATCCGGGACAGGGGGCGTCAATAGCTATGGCTACACCTTC
>few|TRBJ1-6|.|TRBV5-1
CASSPEGGPGDSPLHF
TGCGCCAGCAGCCCTGAGGGGGGCCCCGGGGATTCACCCCTCCACTTT
>many|TRBJ1-4|TRBD1|TRBV5-1
CASSLDGTGVEKLFF
TGCGCCAGCAGCTTGGATGGGACAGGGGTTGAAAAACTGTTTTTT
>.|TRBJ2-3|TRBD2|TRBV5-4
CASSQSGTSGGDTQYF
TGTGCCAGCAGCCAATCCGGGACTAGCGGCGGGGATACGCAGTATTTT
>few|TRBJ2-4|TRBD1|TRBV5-4
CASSKPPGTENIQYF
TGTGCCAGCAGCAAGCCTCCTGGGACAGAAAACATTCAGTACTTC
>many|TRBJ2-3|.|TRBV3-1
CASSPGRPTDTQYF
TGTGCCAGCAGCCCGGGGAGACCCACAGATACGCAGTATTTT
>many|TRBJ2-1|.|TRBV18
CASSSRGDEQFF
TGTGCCAGCTCAAGCAGGGGGGATGAGCAGTTCTTC
>.|TRBJ2-1|.|TRBV11-2
CASSLVAGWDGNSYNEQFF
TGTGCCAGCAGCTTAGTGGCAGGGTGGGATGGAAACTCCTACAATGAGCAGTTCTTC
>many|TRBJ2-7|.|TRBV7-6
CASSSLSYEQYF
TGTGCCAGCAGCTCCCTTTCCTACGAGCAGTACTTC
>few|TRBJ2-2|TRBD2|TRBV7-2
CASSVQRGTTGELFF
TGTGCCAGCAGCGTCCAGCGGGGGACGACCGGGGAGCTGTTTTTT
>.|TRBJ2-3|TRBD2|TRBV4-1
CASSQVLAGKDTQYF
TGCGCCAGCAGCCAAGTACTAGCGGGGAAAGATACGCAGTATTTT
>.|TRBJ2-3|.|TRBV15
CATSREVGSGTDTQYF
TGTGCCACCAGCAGAGAGGTGGGGTCAGGCACAGATACGCAGTATTTT
>many|TRBJ2-7|TRBD1|TRBV5-1
CASSLGQGVEQYF
TGCGCCAGCAGCTTGGGACAGGGCGTCGAGCAGTACTTC
>few|TRBJ2-7|.|TRBV29-1
CSVATHEQYF
TGCAGCGTTGCGACACACGAGCAGTACTTC
>.|TRBJ1-1|TRBD1|TRBV20-1
CSARSPTGGGTEAFF
TGCAGTGCTAGGTCCCCCACAGGGGGTGGGACTGAAGCTTTCTTT
>few|TRBJ2-1|.|TRBV5-1
CASSKQVNNEQFF
TGCGCCAGCAGCAAACAGGTGAACAATGAGCAGTTCTTC
>many|TRBJ1-5|TRBD1|TRBV6-5
CASRADRGNQPQHF
TGTGCCAGCAGGGCGGACAGGGGGAATCAGCCCCAGCATTTT
>many|TRBJ1-1|.|TRBV5-1
CASSWGGDEAFF
TGCGCCAGCAGCTGGGGGGGGGATGAAGCTTTCTTT
>many|TRBJ1-2|.|TRBV5-1
CATRDRLVEGYTF
TGCGCCACCCGGGACCGCTTGGTGGAGGGCTACACCTTC
>.|TRBJ1-5|TRBD1|TRBV2
CASSVDREVSQPQHF
TGTGCCAGCAGTGTGGACAGGGAAGTCAGTCAGCCCCAGCATTTT
>.|TRBJ2-3|TRBD2|TRBV20-1
CSATPDGAGGFTDTQYF
TGCAGTGCTACCCCCGATGGAGCGGGGGGATTCACAGATACGCAGTATTTT
>.|TRBJ2-7|.|TRBV27
CASRPSLAVYEQYF
TGTGCCAGCAGACCATCTCTGGCGGTCTACGAGCAGTACTTC
>few|TRBJ2-7|.|TRBV5-1
CASSFGPGNYEQYF
TGCGCCAGCAGCTTCGGACCAGGGAACTACGAGCAGTACTTC
>.|TRBJ2-6|TRBD1|TRBV12-3/TRBV12-4
CASSSLRWTGWAGANVLTF
TGTGCCAGCAGTTCCCTCCGCTGGACAGGGTGGGCTGGGGCCAACGTCCTGACTTTC
>few|TRBJ2-7|TRBD1|TRBV5-6
CASSPGTGFHEQYF
TGTGCCAGCAGCCCCGGGACAGGGTTCCACGAGCAGTACTTC
>many|TRBJ2-3|TRBD1|TRBV24-1
CATSDPGTGWIGGTDTQYF
TGTGCCACCAGTGACCCCGGGACAGGGTGGATCGGGGGCACAGATACGCAGTATTTT
>.|TRBJ2-5|.|TRBV7-7
CASSLTVGAQETQYF
TGTGCCAGCAGCTTAACTGTCGGGGCACAAGAGACCCAGTACTTC
>many|TRBJ2-1|TRBD2|TRBV3-1
CASSQASGGAGEQFF
TGTGCCAGCAGCCAAGCTAGCGGGGGGGCGGGGGAGCAGTTCTTC
>few|TRBJ2-7|.|TRBV19
CASSINRESYEQYF
TGTGCCAGTAGTATTAACAGGGAGTCCTACGAGCAGTACTTC